Shown below are 5 T cell receptor beta chains from a single sample sequenced in a study of shared clonotypes between healthy human individuals. TCRdb's table, derived via immunoSEQ multiplex PCR, lists solely in-frame clones and lacks some. The data show roughly 2 million clones, approximately 95% seen once. The sequenced material came from naive CD4+ T cells sorted from blood. Sample subset: CD45RA+ positively selected. The receptor set was obtained from a man aged 18 to 30 in good health.

The V gene is TRBV28, the J gene TRBJ2-7, with D tentatively TRBD2 (6 bases). The CDR3 length is 14 residues. Looked up from germline, CDR1 is MDHEN and CDR2 is SYDVKM. Deletions cut 5 bases from V and 3 bases from J, with 14 bases between. The CDR3 DNA is TGTGCCAGCAGTCGGGCGGGACTCTTCTACGAGCAGTACTTC. Protein: CASSRAGLFYEQYF.

In regard to this clone: Other DNA sequences from this sample encode an identical CDR3 as well. The rearrangement uses TRBV7-2 and TRBJ2-7; D ambiguous. Germline V gives CDR1 SGHTA, CDR2 FQGNSA. The CDR3 sequence is 13 residues long. Trimming cost V 1 base and J 3 bases, with 7 bases left between them. DNA for the CDR3: TGTGCCAGCAGCTTAGGGTCCGGCTACGAGCAGTACTTC. It yields the protein CASSLGSGYEQYF. Using reference TRBV7-2 and TRBJ2-7 for the parts outside the CDR3, the full variable domain is GAGVSQSPSNKVTEKGKDVELRCDPISGHTALYWYRQSLGQGLEFLIYFQGNSAPDKSGLPSDRFSAERTGGSVSTLTIQRTQQEDSAVYLCASSLGSGYEQYFGPGTRLTVT.

This clone was found once. J is TRBJ1-4 and V is TRBV7-2; 10 positions agree with TRBD1. This CDR3 has 12 amino acids. The trim removed 5 bases at V and 11 bases at J, leaving 2 bases unmatched. CDR1 and CDR2 (germline): SGHTA, FQGNSA. The DNA of the CDR3 is TGTGCCAGCAGCCCGGACAGGGGGAAACTGTTTTTT. Its translation is CASSPDRGKLFF.

The chain recombines TRBV30 with TRBJ2-5; 9 bases align to TRBD2. The J call may not be correct, given that the DNA end is closer to TRBJ2-7. Looked up from germline, CDR1 is GTSNPN and CDR2 is SVGIG (reference sequence). The CDR3 has 12 amino acids. CDR3 sequence (DNA): TGTGCCTGGAGAGGCGGGGGGGCCGAGCAGTACTTC. It codes for CAWRGGGAEQYF.

The chain employs TRBV5-4 and TRBJ2-3; 9 bases agree with TRBD1. Germline lookup yields CDR1 SGHNT and CDR2 YYREEE (reference sequence). J lost 1 base, V lost 4 bases, and 7 bases had no gene match. The length of the CDR3 is 16 residues. In DNA form, the CDR3 reads TGTGCCAGCAGCCCTGCGCGGGACAGGGGCACAGATACGCAGTATTTT. Amino acid sequence: CASSPARDRGTDTQYF.